This record concerns one T cell receptor (beta chain) sequence. Its antigen is not identified. The V and J ends lost 11 bases and 2 bases respectively, with 9 bases between them. The CDR3 sequence is 12 residues long. Germline values: CDR1 ENHRY, CDR2 SYGVKD. The data derive from a study of cytomegalovirus exposure and HLA in healthy donors. Notes on the study in general: Compared with the roughly 730-donor mean, an Asian-associated ancestry cluster reportedly had fewer N-insertions, according to a later analysis.

The PCR had 60 Vbeta and 13 Jbeta primers. Sequencing was performed with immunoSEQ multiplex PCR; in TCRdb, only in-frame clones are kept and a portion is missing. In the table there are under 200,000 clones, roughly 80% of which are singletons. Healthy bone marrow donors made up the cohort. The material sequenced was PBMCs. This receptor was obtained from a woman aged 25-40 years in good health and CMV-seronegative. V and J are TRBV10-3 and TRBJ1-4; maybe TRBD1 (5 bases). The CDR3 region has the DNA TGTGCCGCTTCAGGGACTAATGAAAAACTGTTTTTT. Translation gives CAASGTNEKLFF.